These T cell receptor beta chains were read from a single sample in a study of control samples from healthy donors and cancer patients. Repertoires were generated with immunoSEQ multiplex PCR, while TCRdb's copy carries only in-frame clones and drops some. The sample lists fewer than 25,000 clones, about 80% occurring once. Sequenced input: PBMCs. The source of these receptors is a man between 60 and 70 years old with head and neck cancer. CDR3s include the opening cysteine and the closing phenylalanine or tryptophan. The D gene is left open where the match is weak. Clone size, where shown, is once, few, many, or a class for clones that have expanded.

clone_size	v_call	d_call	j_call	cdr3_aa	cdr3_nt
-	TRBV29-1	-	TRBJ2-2	CSVADPSRVAGELFF	TGCAGCGTTGCGGACCCCTCCCGGGTGGCCGGGGAGCTGTTTTTT
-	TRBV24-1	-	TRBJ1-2	CATSDRSGYTF	TGTGCCACCAGTGATCGTAGCGGCTACACCTTC
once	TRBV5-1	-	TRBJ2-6	CASSTEYSGANVLTF	TGCGCCAGCAGCACCGAATACTCTGGGGCCAACGTCCTGACTTTC
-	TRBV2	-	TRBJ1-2	CASSVGPNYGYTF	TGTGCCAGCAGTGTGGGACCTAACTATGGCTACACCTTC
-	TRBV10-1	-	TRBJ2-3	CASSPQDTSTDTQYF	TGCGCCAGCAGTCCCCAGGACACGAGCACAGATACGCAGTATTTT
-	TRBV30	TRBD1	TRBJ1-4	CAWQGGREKLFF	TGTGCCTGGCAGGGGGGTAGAGAAAAACTGTTTTTT
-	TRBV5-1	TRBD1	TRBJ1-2	CASTLDRGYGYTF	TGCGCCAGCACGCTCGACAGGGGCTATGGCTACACCTTC
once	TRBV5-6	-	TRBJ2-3	CASSFLGTGDTQYF	TGTGCCAGCAGCTTTCTCGGGACTGGAGATACGCAGTATTTT
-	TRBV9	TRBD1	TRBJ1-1	CASSPQGSGTEAFF	TGTGCCAGCAGCCCACAGGGGTCGGGCACTGAAGCTTTCTTT
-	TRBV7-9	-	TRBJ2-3	CASSLRAASDTQYF	TGTGCCAGCAGCTTACGTGCCGCGTCAGATACGCAGTATTTT
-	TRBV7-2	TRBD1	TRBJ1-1	CASSLGSGGEAFF	TGTGCCAGCAGCTTAGGCTCAGGGGGAGAGGCTTTCTTT
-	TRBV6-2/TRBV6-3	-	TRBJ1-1	CASSYPQGTETYTEAFF	TGTGCCAGCAGTTACCCCCAGGGGACTGAAACCTACACTGAAGCTTTCTTT
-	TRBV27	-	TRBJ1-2	CASQAKGNYGYTF	TGTGCCAGTCAAGCTAAAGGGAACTATGGCTACACCTTC
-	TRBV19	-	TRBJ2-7	CASSPREGPRYEQYF	TGTGCCAGTAGTCCCCGGGAAGGACCACGATACGAGCAGTACTTC
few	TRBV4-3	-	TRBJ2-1	CASSQGGSSYNEQFF	TGCGCCAGCAGCCAAGGTGGGAGCTCCTACAATGAGCAGTTCTTC
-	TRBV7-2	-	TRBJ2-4	CASSLNVGEYSKNIQYF	TGTGCCAGCAGCTTAAATGTGGGGGAATATAGCAAAAACATTCAGTACTTC
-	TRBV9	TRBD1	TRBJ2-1	CASSRTGQSSYNEQFF	TGTGCCAGCAGCCGGACAGGTCAAAGCTCCTACAATGAGCAGTTCTTC
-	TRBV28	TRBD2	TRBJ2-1	CASRAGVAGGPETYNEQFF	TGTGCCAGCAGGGCCGGGGTAGCGGGAGGCCCTGAAACCTACAATGAGCAGTTCTTC
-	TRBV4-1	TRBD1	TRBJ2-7	CASSQGTGGYSEQYF	TGCGCCAGCAGCCAAGGGACAGGGGGCTACAGCGAGCAGTACTTC
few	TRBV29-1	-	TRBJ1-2	CSVEGGQSYTF	TGCAGCGTTGAGGGGGGGCAGAGCTACACCTTC
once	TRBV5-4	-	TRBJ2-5	CASSLLEETQYF	TGTGCCAGCAGCTTGTTGGAGGAGACCCAGTACTTC
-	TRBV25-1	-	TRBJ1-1	CASSERSPRGNTEAFF	TGTGCCAGCAGTGAACGGAGTCCTCGGGGGAACACTGAAGCTTTCTTT
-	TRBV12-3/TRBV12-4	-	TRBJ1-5	CASSFTQGQPQHF	TGTGCCAGCAGTTTCACCCAGGGGCAGCCCCAGCATTTT
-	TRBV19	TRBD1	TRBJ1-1	CATRTGFYTEAFF	TGTGCCACCCGGACAGGGTTTTACACTGAAGCTTTCTTT
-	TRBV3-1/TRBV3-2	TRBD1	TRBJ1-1	CASSQDGTGQKREAFF	TGTGCCAGCAGCCAAGATGGGACAGGGCAGAAGAGAGAAGCTTTCTTT
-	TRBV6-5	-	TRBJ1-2	CASSYARVAGYTF	TGTGCCAGCAGTTACGCCCGGGTTGCTGGCTACACCTTC
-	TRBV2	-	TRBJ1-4	CASHEGRATNEKLFF	TGTGCCAGCCATGAAGGACGGGCAACTAATGAAAAACTGTTTTTT
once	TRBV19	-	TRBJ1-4	CASSIPGGNNEKLFF	TGTGCCAGTAGTATCCCGGGCGGTAATAATGAAAAACTGTTTTTT
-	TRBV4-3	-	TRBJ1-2	CASSQGGWGAYGYTF	TGCGCCAGCAGCCAAGGGGGGTGGGGCGCCTATGGCTACACCTTC
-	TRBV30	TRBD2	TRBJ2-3	CACLAGGLESTDTQYF	TGTGCCTGCCTAGCGGGGGGCCTGGAAAGCACAGATACGCAGTATTTT
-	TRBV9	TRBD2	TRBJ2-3	CASSLQRGGTNTQYF	TGTGCCAGCAGCTTACAGCGGGGGGGCACCAATACGCAGTATTTT
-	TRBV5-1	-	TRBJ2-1	CASTESSGEQFF	TGCGCCAGCACAGAGAGTTCGGGCGAGCAGTTCTTC
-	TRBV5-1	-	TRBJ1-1	CASSRATGDTEAFF	TGCGCCAGCAGCCGGGCTACAGGAGACACTGAAGCTTTCTTT
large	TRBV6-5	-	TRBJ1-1	CASSYERMNTEAFF	TGTGCCAGCAGTTACGAGAGAATGAACACTGAAGCTTTCTTT
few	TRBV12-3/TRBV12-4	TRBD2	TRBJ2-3	CASSPTSGTQYF	TGTGCCAGCAGTCCGACTAGCGGAACGCAGTATTTT
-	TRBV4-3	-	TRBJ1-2	CASSQVSGGDYGYTF	TGCGCCAGCAGCCAAGTGTCCGGGGGCGACTATGGCTACACCTTC
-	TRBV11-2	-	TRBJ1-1	CASMGGRANFGNTEAFF	TGTGCCAGCATGGGGGGCAGGGCCAATTTTGGGAACACTGAAGCTTTCTTT
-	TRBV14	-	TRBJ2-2	CASSQDLRRGRNTGELFF	TGTGCCAGCAGCCAAGATCTTCGCCGGGGACGGAACACCGGGGAGCTGTTTTTT
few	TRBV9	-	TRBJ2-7	CASSVVEQDYEQYF	TGTGCCAGCAGCGTAGTAGAGCAGGACTACGAGCAGTACTTC
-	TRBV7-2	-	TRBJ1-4	CASSPNTWITNEKLFF	TGTGCCAGCAGCCCCAATACATGGATAACTAATGAAAAACTGTTTTTT
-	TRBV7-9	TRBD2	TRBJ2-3	CASSSLGGATDTQYF	TGTGCCAGCAGCTCGCTCGGGGGGGCGACAGATACGCAGTATTTT
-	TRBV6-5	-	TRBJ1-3	CASSYSGSSGNTIYF	TGTGCCAGCAGTTACTCTGGGAGCTCTGGAAACACCATATATTTT
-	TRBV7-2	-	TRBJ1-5	CASSPRGGQPQHF	TGTGCCAGCAGCCCTAGGGGGGGTCAGCCCCAGCATTTT
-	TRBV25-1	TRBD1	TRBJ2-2	CASSDLGQGNTGELFF	TGTGCCAGCAGTGACCTAGGACAGGGGAACACCGGGGAGCTGTTTTTT
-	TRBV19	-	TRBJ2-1	CASTPTRSVSEQFF	TGTGCCAGTACCCCTACCCGATCCGTTAGTGAGCAGTTCTTC
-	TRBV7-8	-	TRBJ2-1	CASSLALTVNEQFF	TGTGCCAGCAGCTTAGCGCTAACGGTCAATGAGCAGTTCTTC
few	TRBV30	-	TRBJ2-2	CAWTPIPNTGELFF	TGTGCCTGGACCCCCATTCCGAACACCGGGGAGCTGTTTTTT
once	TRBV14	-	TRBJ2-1	CASSAARGNEQFF	TGTGCCAGCAGCGCGGCTAGAGGGAATGAGCAGTTCTTC
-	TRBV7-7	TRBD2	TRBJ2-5	CASSSSSGRAGIGTQYF	TGTGCTAGCAGCTCGTCTAGCGGGAGGGCCGGTATAGGGACCCAGTACTTC
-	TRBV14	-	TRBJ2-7	CASSLPGAYEQYF	TGTGCCAGCAGCCTCCCCGGCGCCTACGAGCAGTACTTC
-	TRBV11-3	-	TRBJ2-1	CASSLGFAVHNEQFF	TGTGCCAGCAGCTTAGGGTTCGCAGTCCACAATGAGCAGTTCTTC
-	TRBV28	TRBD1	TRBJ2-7	CASSSGTGGYEQYF	TGTGCCAGCAGTTCCGGGACAGGGGGCTACGAGCAGTACTTC
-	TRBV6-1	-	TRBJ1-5	CASSEFKGSANQPQHF	TGTGCCAGCAGTGAATTTAAGGGTTCGGCCAATCAGCCCCAGCATTTT
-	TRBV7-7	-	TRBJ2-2	CASSLAAGANTGELFF	TGTGCTAGCAGCTTAGCCGCGGGGGCTAACACCGGGGAGCTGTTTTTT
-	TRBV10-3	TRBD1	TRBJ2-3	CAIWDSVSTDTQYF	TGTGCCATCTGGGACAGCGTTAGCACAGATACGCAGTATTTT
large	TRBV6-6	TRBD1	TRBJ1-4	CASSGTGTTNEKLFF	TGTGCCAGCAGTGGGACAGGCACAACTAATGAAAAACTGTTTTTT
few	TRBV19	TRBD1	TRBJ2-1	CASSISGQGQNEQFF	TGTGCCAGTAGTATCTCGGGACAGGGACAAAATGAGCAGTTCTTC
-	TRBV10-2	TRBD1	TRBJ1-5	CASSEIRPGGLNNQPQHF	TGCGCCAGCAGTGAGATACGACCAGGGGGACTAAACAATCAGCCCCAGCATTTT
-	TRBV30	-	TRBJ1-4	CAWSDLGRGDEKLFF	TGTGCCTGGAGTGACCTGGGCCGAGGAGATGAAAAACTGTTTTTT